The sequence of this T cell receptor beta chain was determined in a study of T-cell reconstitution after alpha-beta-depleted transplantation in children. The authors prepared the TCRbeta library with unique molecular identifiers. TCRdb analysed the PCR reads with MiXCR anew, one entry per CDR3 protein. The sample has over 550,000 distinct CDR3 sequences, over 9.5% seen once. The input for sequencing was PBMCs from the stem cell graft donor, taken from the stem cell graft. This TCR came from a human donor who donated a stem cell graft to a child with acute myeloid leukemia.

This chain's CDR3 is CASREAEGLSGETQYF. The CDR3 bases are TGTGCCAGCAGAGAAGCCGAGGGCCTGAGCGGAGAGACCCAGTACTTC. J is TRBJ2-5 and V is TRBV28; tentative D call: TRBD2 (5 bases). This CDR3 is built from 16 residues. Germline V gene sequence: CDR1 MDHEN, CDR2 SYDVKM. V was trimmed by 6 bases and J by 4 bases, leaving 21 bases between them.